This T cell receptor (beta chain) was sequenced during a study of technical replicates of blood from four donors. J gave up 6 bases and V 6 bases, and 7 bases lay outside the gene matches. CDR1 is SNHLY and CDR2 is FYNNEI in the germline V gene. The CDR3 spans 14 residues. Clones were sequenced by immunoSEQ multiplex PCR, and TCRdb holds only the in-frame ones, with some missing. The sample contains about 15,000 clones, approximately 80% of which appear only once. The sample taken for sequencing was PBMCs. The gene calls are TRBV2 and TRBJ2-2, with 7 nucleotides matching TRBD1. The sequence was collected from a human donor in good health. The CDR3 DNA reads TGTGCCAGCAGAAACTACAGGGGATCCGGGGAGCTGTTTTTT. It translates to CASRNYRGSGELFF.